This T cell receptor beta chain derives from a study of CD4 T cells in relation to SARS-CoV-2 and coronaviruses. Study at large: ViraFEST: roughly ten-day antigen culture of PBMCs, then TCR beta CDR3 sequencing.

Trimming cost V 1 base and J 2 bases; bases outside gene matches: 14. Germline values: CDR1 LGHNA, CDR2 YNFKEQ. The CDR3 is 18 amino acids. Sorted naive or memory CD4+ cells met CEF peptides for 10 days. Profiled with immunoSEQ multiplex PCR; TCRdb holds only in-frame clones, not every one. The repertoire has 40,000 or so clones, around 82% of them found once; the top ten carry 4.5%. In its sample, this clone was seen a few times. Its specificity is not known. Study results and caveats: Compared with monoreactive clones, crossreactive clones showed significantly weaker SARS-CoV-2 expansion. About 65% of donors had memory CD4+ clonotypes crossrecognizing SARS-CoV-2 and common cold coronavirus spike.

This TCR was sampled from an adult with COVID-19. This chain uses TRBV4-2 with TRBJ2-7; 7 bases match TRBD1. The sequenced sample consisted of naive CD4+ T cells from PBMCs, cultured in vitro. Described subset: naive CD4+ T cells isolated by negative enrichment. The CDR3 loop reads CASSQGSKYRGFTYEQYF. The CDR3 DNA is TGTGCCAGCAGCCAAGGGTCAAAATACAGGGGCTTCACCTACGAGCAGTACTTC.